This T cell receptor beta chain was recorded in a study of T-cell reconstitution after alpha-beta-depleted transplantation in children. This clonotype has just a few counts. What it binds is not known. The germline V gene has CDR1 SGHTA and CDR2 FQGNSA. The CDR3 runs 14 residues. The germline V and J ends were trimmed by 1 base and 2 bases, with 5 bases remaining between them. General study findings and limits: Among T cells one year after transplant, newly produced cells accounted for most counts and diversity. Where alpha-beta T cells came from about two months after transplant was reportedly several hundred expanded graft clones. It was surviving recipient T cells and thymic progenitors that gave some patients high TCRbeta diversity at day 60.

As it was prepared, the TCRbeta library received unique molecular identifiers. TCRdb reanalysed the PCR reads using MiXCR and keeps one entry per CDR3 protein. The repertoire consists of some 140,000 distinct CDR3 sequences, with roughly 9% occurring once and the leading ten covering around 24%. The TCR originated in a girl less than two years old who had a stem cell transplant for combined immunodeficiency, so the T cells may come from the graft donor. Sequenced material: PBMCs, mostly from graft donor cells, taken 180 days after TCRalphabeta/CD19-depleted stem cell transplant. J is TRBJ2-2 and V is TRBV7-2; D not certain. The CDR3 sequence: CASSLVSNTGELFF. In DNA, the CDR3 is TGTGCCAGCAGCTTAGTAAGCAACACCGGGGAGCTGTTTTTT.